This TCR beta chain was recovered during a study of Tregs in tolerant kidney transplant recipients. Study-wide findings and caveats: Activated donor B cell expansion appeared to reveal the most relevant donor-specific TCRbeta repertoire.

The assay was immunoSEQ multiplex PCR, and TCRdb's table has in-frame clones only and misses some. The sample table sets out around 33,000 clones. About this clone itself: Its antigen is currently unknown. The read is 3 residues too short to cover the CDR3 end, so that end is filled in from the germline J gene.

The CDR3 runs 14 residues. From germline, CDR1 is SGHKS and CDR2 YYEKEE (reference sequence). The V segment lost 3 bases and the J segment 3 bases; nucleotides outside the gene matches: 4. Unstimulated regulatory T cells (CD4+CD25+CD127-), CD4+CD25- non-regulatory cells, CD4 and CD8 cells were FACS-sorted from thawed PBMCs. The chain has TRBV5-5 and TRBJ2-7; 9 nucleotides agree with TRBD1. The specimen was CD8+ T cells from blood, collected before the transplant. The receptor's source is a human donor who received a combined kidney and bone marrow transplant. The CDR3 spells CASSWRQGDYEQYF. The sequenced CDR3 bases are TGTGCCAGCAGCTGGCGACAGGGGGACTACGAG. The variable domain in full, completed from reference TRBV5-5 and TRBJ2-7, reads DAGVTQSPTHLIKTRGQQVTLRCSPISGHKSVSWYQQVLGQGPQFIFQYYEKEERGRGNFPDRFSARQFPNYSSELNVNALLLGDSALYLCASSWRQGDYEQYFGPGTRLTVT.